In this sample, the clone carrying this T cell receptor beta chain turned up a few times. The antigen remains unidentified. This record belongs to a study of blood T cells in healthy people across ages. This CDR3 has 15 amino acids. Trimming shortened V by 5 bases and J by 7 bases, and 18 bases separated the two germline ends. Germline V gene sequence: CDR1 MNHEY, CDR2 SMNVEV (reference sequence). Points from the study as a whole: Fewer expanded clones and more diversity marked long-lived versus aged donors.

A second PCR of about 7 to 11 cycles used a sample-barcoded 5' primer and a J-beta primer mix. TCRdb re-analysed the 5' RACE reads in MiXCR, keeping a single row per CDR3 protein. The sample lists roughly 900,000 distinct CDR3 sequences; 29% were seen once. The draw of peripheral blood yielded about 10 milliliters from each donor. Total RNA amounts of at least 6 micrograms were extracted per sample. The chain has TRBV27 and TRBJ1-5, with D possibly matching TRBD1 (5 bases). The sequenced sample consisted of blood. This clonotype was sampled from a woman older than 75 in good health. CDR3 in amino acids: CASSRRQNEGQPQHF. In nucleotides, the CDR3 is TGTGCCAGCAGTCGAAGACAAAATGAGGGGCAGCCCCAGCATTTT.